Presented here are 8 T cell receptor beta chains from one specimen sequenced in a study of spatial heterogeneity in lung cancer. The time point was: sample taken at primary tumor resection. Findings and caveats of the study: One measure, the expanded intratumoral alpha and beta TCR count, tracked tumor mutation counts.

TCRdb re-derived calls from the 5' RACE reads in MiXCR, one entry per CDR3 protein. Among 8,000 or so distinct CDR3 sequences, under 9% were seen once, and the ten largest hold approximately 8.1%. No cognate antigen is known for these TCRs. Material: lung tumor tissue, obtained at surgery. Receptors were obtained from a male donor with early-stage non-small cell lung cancer.

Judged by abundance, this clonotype is medium-sized. The rearrangement uses TRBV29-1 and TRBJ2-3; D assignment may be TRBD1 or TRBD2 (5 bases each). This CDR3 region has 11 residues. In germline, CDR1 is SQVTM, CDR2 ANQGSEA. V shed 8 bases and J shed 7 bases, with 13 bases lying between them. In DNA form, the CDR3 reads TGCAGCCTCGGTGAGGGGAATACGCAGTATTTT. Translating gives CSLGEGNTQYF.

This clonotype was seen repeatedly, ten times or more. V is TRBV30 and J is TRBJ1-5, with D possibly TRBD1 on 5 matching bases. Germline CDR1 reads GTSNPN; CDR2 reads SVGIG (reference sequence). This CDR3 has 17 residues. V lost 3 bases to trimming and J lost 2 bases, with 20 bases between them. The CDR3 nucleotides read TGTGCCTGGAGCGTATCTCCTATGGGGGATCGCAATCAGCCCCAGCATTTT. This gives the protein CAWSVSPMGDRNQPQHF.

This clonotype has only a few counts. The chain is built from TRBV3-1 and TRBJ1-1; D gene uncertain. CDR3 size: 14 residues. CDR1 LGHDT and CDR2 YNNKEL come from the germline V gene (reference sequence). Trimming took off 4 bases at V and 6 bases at J, with 15 bases between the two ends. The CDR3 reads CASSPGAAGAEAFF. The DNA of the CDR3 is TGTGCCAGCAGCCCTGGAGCGGCCGGCGCTGAAGCTTTCTTT.

This clonotype is medium-sized by share. The gene calls are TRBV19 and TRBJ2-3; either TRBD1 or TRBD2 may supply D (5 bases each). CDR1 is LNHDA, CDR2 SQIVND, per germline (reference sequence). The CDR3 extends over 16 amino acids. Trimming stripped 6 bases from V and 1 base from J, with 17 bases between. CDR3 in amino acids: CASSRMRGSGTDTQYF. In nucleotides, the CDR3 is TGTGCCAGTAGCCGTATGAGGGGCTCTGGCACAGATACGCAGTATTTT. Supplemented by reference TRBV19 and TRBJ2-3, the full variable domain reads DGGITQSPKYLFRKEGQNVTLSCEQNLNHDAMYWYRQDPGQGLRLIYYSQIVNDFQKGDIAEGYSVSREKKESFPLTVTSAQKNPTAFYLCASSRMRGSGTDTQYFGPGTRLTVL.

The table lists this clonotype with many counts. The DNA of the CDR3 is TGCGCCAGCAGGGAGACAGGCTTTCAGGAGACCCAGTACTTC. This codes for CASRETGFQETQYF. The V call is TRBV10-2, the J call TRBJ2-5; tentative D call: TRBD1 (6 bases). CDR3 size: 14 residues. V dropped 6 bases and J dropped 5 bases, with 16 bases sitting between them. Germline V CDR1 and CDR2: WSHSY, SAAADI.

At least ten counts were recorded for this clonotype. CDR3: CASSQGGVPNTEAFF. CDR3 sequence (DNA): TGTGCCAGCAGCCAAGGGGGGGTTCCGAACACTGAAGCTTTCTTT. The rearrangement joins TRBV3-1 to TRBJ1-1; tentatively, D is TRBD1 (5 bases). There are 15 residues in the CDR3. Germline CDR1 reads LGHDT; CDR2 reads YNNKEL (reference sequence). The V gene lost 1 base and the J gene lost 1 base, with 10 bases spanning the gap.

This chain links TRBV20-1 with TRBJ2-7; D is unclear. Germline V lookup: CDR1 DFQATT, CDR2 SNEGSKA (reference sequence). This CDR3 spans 11 amino acids. Trimming stripped 0 bases from V and 6 bases from J, with 6 bases between. The CDR3 nucleotides read TGCAGTGCTAGAGATGTAGGCGAGCAGTACTTC. Protein: CSARDVGEQYF.

In this sample, this clonotype turned up many times. The V and J genes are TRBV12-3 or TRBV12-4 and TRBJ1-6; D is unresolved. This CDR3 spans 15 amino acids. Trimming left V 6 bases short and J 6 bases short, with 15 bases between. As DNA, the CDR3 is TGTGCCAGCAGCCCCCGCGGAGGGTTTAATTCACCCCTCCACTTT. Protein sequence: CASSPRGGFNSPLHF.